This T cell receptor beta chain was profiled in a study of blood T cell repertoires in COVID-19. All enrollees were roughly 18 to 100 years old and from approximately 24 US areas. Cohorts were assigned according to the clinical history that participants reported. Two negative PCRs, clearance, or symptom resolution characterized the recovered Cohort 3 donors. Method: immunoSEQ multiplex PCR; TCRdb's copy keeps in-frame clones and lacks some. The data hold some 170,000 clones, with roughly 84% observed a single time. The CDR3 has 14 residues. CDR1 is WSHSY and CDR2 is SAAADI in the germline V gene. J lost 2 bases, V lost 2 bases, and 2 bases had no gene match.

This TCR derives from a man aged 45-65 years who had recovered from COVID-19. Input material: PBMCs or T cells enriched from blood (not recorded which). The chain recombines TRBV10-2 with TRBJ1-1; TRBD1 aligns across 7 bases. CDR3 sequence: CASSEGQANTEAFF. The CDR3, as DNA: TGCGCCAGCAGTGAGGGACAGGCCAACACTGAAGCTTTCTTT.